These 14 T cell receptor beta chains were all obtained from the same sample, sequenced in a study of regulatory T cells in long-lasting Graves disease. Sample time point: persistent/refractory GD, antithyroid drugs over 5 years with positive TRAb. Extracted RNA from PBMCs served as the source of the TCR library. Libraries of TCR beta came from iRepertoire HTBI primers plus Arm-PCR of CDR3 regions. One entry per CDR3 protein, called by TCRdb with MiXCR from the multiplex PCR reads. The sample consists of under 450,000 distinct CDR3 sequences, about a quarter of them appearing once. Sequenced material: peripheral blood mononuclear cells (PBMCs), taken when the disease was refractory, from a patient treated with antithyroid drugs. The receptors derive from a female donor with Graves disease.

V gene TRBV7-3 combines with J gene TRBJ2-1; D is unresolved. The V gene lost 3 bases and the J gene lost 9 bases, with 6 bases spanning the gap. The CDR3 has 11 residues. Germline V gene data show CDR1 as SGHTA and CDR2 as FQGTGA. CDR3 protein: CASSFTGEQFF. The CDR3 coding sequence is TGTGCCAGCAGCTTTACTGGTGAGCAGTTCTTC.

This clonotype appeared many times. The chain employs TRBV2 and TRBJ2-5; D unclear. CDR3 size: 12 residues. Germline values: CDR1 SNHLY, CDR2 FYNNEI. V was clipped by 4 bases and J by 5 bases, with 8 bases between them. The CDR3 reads CASSVGRETQYF. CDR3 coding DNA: TGTGCCAGCAGTGTTGGCCGGGAGACCCAGTACTTC.

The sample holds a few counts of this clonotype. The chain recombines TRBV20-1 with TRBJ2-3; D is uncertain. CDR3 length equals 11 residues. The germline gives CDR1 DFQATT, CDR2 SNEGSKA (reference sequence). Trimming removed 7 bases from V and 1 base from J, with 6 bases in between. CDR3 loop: CSGAGTDTQYF. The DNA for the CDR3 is TGCAGTGGAGCAGGCACAGATACGCAGTATTTT.

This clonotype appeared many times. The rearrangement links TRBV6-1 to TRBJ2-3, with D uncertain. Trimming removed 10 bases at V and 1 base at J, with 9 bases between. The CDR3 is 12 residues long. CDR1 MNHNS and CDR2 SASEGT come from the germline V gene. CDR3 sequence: CATQRGTDTQYF. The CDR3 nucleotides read TGTGCCACCCAACGCGGCACAGATACGCAGTATTTT.

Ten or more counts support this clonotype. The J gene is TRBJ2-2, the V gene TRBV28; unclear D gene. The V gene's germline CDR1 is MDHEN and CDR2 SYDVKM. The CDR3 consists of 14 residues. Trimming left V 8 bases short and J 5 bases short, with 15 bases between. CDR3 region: CASVPKWETGELFF. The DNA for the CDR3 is TGTGCCAGCGTCCCGAAGTGGGAAACCGGGGAGCTGTTTTTT.

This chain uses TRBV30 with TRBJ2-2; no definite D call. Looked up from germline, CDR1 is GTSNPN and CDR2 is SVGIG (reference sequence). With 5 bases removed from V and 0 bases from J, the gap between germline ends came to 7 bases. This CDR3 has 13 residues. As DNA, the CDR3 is TGTGCCTGGGACCACACGAACACCGGGGAGCTGTTTTTT. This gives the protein CAWDHTNTGELFF.

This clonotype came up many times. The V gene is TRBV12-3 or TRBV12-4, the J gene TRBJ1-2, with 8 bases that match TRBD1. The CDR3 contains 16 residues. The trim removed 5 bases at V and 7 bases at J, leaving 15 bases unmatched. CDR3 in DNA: TGTGCCAGCAGTCCCGGACAGGGAGGTCGTTTTGGTGGCTACACCTTC. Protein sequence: CASSPGQGGRFGGYTF.

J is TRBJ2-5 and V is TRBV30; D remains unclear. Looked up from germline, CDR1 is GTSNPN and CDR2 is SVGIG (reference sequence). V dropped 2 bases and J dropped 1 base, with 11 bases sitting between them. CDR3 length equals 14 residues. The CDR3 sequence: CAWSFPVGQETQYF. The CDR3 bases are TGTGCCTGGAGTTTTCCGGTAGGCCAAGAGACCCAGTACTTC.

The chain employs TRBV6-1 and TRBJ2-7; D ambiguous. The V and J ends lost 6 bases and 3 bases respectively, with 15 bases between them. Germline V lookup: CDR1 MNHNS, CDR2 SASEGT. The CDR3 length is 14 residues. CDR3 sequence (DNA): TGTGCCAGCAGGTTATGGGCTCAGAACTACGAGCAGTACTTC. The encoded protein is CASRLWAQNYEQYF.

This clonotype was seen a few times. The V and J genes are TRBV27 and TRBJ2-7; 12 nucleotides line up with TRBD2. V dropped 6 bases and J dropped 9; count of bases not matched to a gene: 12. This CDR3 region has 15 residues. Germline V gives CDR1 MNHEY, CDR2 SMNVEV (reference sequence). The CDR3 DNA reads TGTGCCAGCAGGGGACTAGCGGGCGGTGTTCTTGGGCAGTACTTC. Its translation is CASRGLAGGVLGQYF.

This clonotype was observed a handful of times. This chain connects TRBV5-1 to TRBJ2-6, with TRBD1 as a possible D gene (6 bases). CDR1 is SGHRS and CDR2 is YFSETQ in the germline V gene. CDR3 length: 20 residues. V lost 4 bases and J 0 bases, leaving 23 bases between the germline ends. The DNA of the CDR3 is TGCGCCAGCAGCCCGGACAGACGAAGTACCCCCATCTCTGGGGCCAACGTCCTGACTTTC. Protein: CASSPDRRSTPISGANVLTF.

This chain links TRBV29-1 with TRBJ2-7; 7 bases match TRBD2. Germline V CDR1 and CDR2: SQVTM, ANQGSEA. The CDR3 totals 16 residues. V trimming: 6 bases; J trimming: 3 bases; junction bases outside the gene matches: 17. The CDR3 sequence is CSVAIDGRPIYYEQYF. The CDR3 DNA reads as TGCAGCGTCGCCATCGACGGGAGGCCCATATACTACGAGCAGTACTTC.

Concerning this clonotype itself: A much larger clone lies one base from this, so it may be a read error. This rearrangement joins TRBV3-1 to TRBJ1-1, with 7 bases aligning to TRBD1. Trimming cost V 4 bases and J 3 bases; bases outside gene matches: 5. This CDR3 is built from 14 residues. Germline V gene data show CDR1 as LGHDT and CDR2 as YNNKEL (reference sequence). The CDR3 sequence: CASSRNTGDTEAFF. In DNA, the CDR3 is TGTGCCAGCAGCCGAAATACAGGGGACACTGAAGCTTTCTTT.

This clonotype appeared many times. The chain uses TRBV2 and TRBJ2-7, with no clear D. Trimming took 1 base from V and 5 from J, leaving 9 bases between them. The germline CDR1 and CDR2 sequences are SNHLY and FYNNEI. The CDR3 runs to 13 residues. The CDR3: CASSEEVGNEQYF. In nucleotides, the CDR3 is TGTGCCAGCAGTGAAGAGGTAGGCAACGAGCAGTACTTC.